Following are 21 T cell receptor beta chains from one sample sequenced in a study of T-cell memory formation after mild COVID-19. Each CDR3 protein is one row after TCRdb ran MiXCR on the 5' RACE reads. The table lists hundreds of thousands of distinct CDR3 sequences, roughly 18% of them singletons. Sequenced sample: PBMCs or a T cell subset sorted from them (not recorded which). These receptors came from an adult woman who had mild COVID-19 (a few samples of this study predate the infection). Cell type and time point are not known.

This clonotype showed up just a few times. The chain employs TRBV12-3 or TRBV12-4 and TRBJ1-5, with D tentatively TRBD1 (5 bases). The CDR3 has 15 residues. V lost 6 bases, J lost 4 bases, and 16 bases lay in between. The CDR3 nucleotides are TGTGCCAGCAGCCCGATAGGGGCCTCTAATCAGCCCCAGCATTTT. Its translation is CASSPIGASNQPQHF.

The DNA for the CDR3 is TGTGCCTGGGATAGCGGGAATGACGGGGAGCTGTTTTTT. Its protein product is CAWDSGNDGELFF. The chain recombines TRBV30 with TRBJ2-2, with TRBD2 identical over 8 bases. In germline, CDR1 is GTSNPN, CDR2 SVGIG (reference sequence). The CDR3 extends over 13 amino acids. V shed 5 bases, J shed 7 bases, and the junction held 6 bases outside the gene matches. The whole variable domain, remainder taken from reference TRBV30 and TRBJ2-2, is SQTIHQWPATLVQPVGSPLSLECTVEGTSNPNLYWYRQAAGRGLQLLFYSVGIGQISSEVPQNLSASRPQDRQFILSSKKLLLSDSGFYLCAWDSGNDGELFFGEGSRLTVL.

This chain connects TRBV6-1 to TRBJ2-3; TRBD2 aligns across 7 bases. The CDR3 extends over 15 amino acids. Germline CDR1 reads MNHNS; CDR2 reads SASEGT. The V segment lost 10 bases and the J segment 3 bases; nucleotides outside the gene matches: 13. The CDR3 nucleotides read TGTGCCATCAAAAGAGCGGGGAAAACAACAGATACGCAGTATTTT. Protein product: CAIKRAGKTTDTQYF.

This clonotype was recorded a few times. The V and J genes are TRBV12-3 or TRBV12-4 and TRBJ2-4, with 7 positions matching TRBD1. The V gene end was trimmed by 5 bases and the J gene end by 0 bases; junction bases not matched to a gene: 7. This CDR3 comprises 16 residues. The CDR3 loop reads CASSPGTDLAKNIQYF. In DNA form, the CDR3 reads TGTGCCAGCAGTCCCGGGACAGACTTAGCCAAAAACATTCAGTACTTC.

V is TRBV6-5 and J is TRBJ1-6; TRBD1 might be the D (5 bases). The CDR3 has 16 residues. Trimming pared 6 bases from V and 10 bases from J, leaving 22 bases between. Germline V gives CDR1 MNHEY, CDR2 SVGAGI. Written as DNA, the CDR3 is TGTGCCAGCAGGGCCGGGACCAACGGTCTTGGGTCACCCCTCCACTTT. Encoded protein: CASRAGTNGLGSPLHF.

The table lists this clonotype with a few counts. The chain carries TRBV2 and TRBJ2-2, with 9 bases lining up with TRBD1. Germline V gene lookup returns CDR1 SNHLY and CDR2 FYNNEI. CDR3 length: 17 amino acids. The ends lost 4 bases at V and 6 bases at J; junction bases unmatched: 12. CDR3 amino acids: CASSGPRGQGRAGELFF. The CDR3 coding sequence is TGTGCCAGCAGTGGACCCCGAGGACAGGGGAGGGCCGGGGAGCTGTTTTTT.

This CDR3 reads CSVITGTGLYEQYF. The CDR3 DNA is TGCAGCGTAATTACCGGGACAGGACTCTACGAGCAGTACTTC. This rearrangement joins TRBV29-1 to TRBJ2-7; 8 bases are shared with TRBD1. J gave up 3 bases and V 6 bases, and 10 bases lay outside the gene matches. The germline CDR1 and CDR2 sequences are SQVTM and ANQGSEA. This CDR3 comprises 14 residues.

This clonotype turned up a few times. The rearrangement links TRBV5-1 to TRBJ2-2; TRBD1 agrees at 7 bases. The V gene's germline CDR1 is SGHRS and CDR2 YFSETQ. With V trimmed by 4 bases and J by 6 bases, 6 bases remained unmatched. The CDR3 runs to 14 residues. The CDR3 bases are TGCGCCAGCAGCGCCACAGGGGAACCCGGGGAGCTGTTTTTT. It codes for CASSATGEPGELFF.

Many counts were recorded for this clonotype. The chain links TRBV4-1 to TRBJ2-3, with 12 bases fitting TRBD2. The germline gives CDR1 MGHRA, CDR2 YSYEKL. J gave up 1 base and V 2 bases, and 7 bases lay outside the gene matches. The CDR3 contains 18 residues. The CDR3 nucleotides are TGCGCCAGCAGCCAAAGGCTAGCGGGGGGGCTGGGCACAGATACGCAGTATTTT. Translated: CASSQRLAGGLGTDTQYF.

This rearrangement joins TRBV29-1 to TRBJ1-1; TRBD1 matches 8 bases. The trim removed 5 bases at V and 6 bases at J, leaving 2 bases unmatched. Looked up from germline, CDR1 is SQVTM and CDR2 is ANQGSEA. The CDR3 length is 11 residues. DNA for the CDR3: TGCAGCGTTCAGGACAGGGCTGAAGCTTTCTTT. It translates to CSVQDRAEAFF.

The rearrangement links TRBV15 to TRBJ2-7; D call uncertain. Per germline, CDR1 LNHNV and CDR2 YYDKDF (reference sequence). Trimming shortened V by 1 base and J by 5 bases, and 6 bases separated the two germline ends. The CDR3 totals 12 residues. In DNA form, the CDR3 reads TGTGCCACCAGCAGAGTGGGCGACGAGCAGTACTTC. This encodes CATSRVGDEQYF.

The chain joins TRBV9 to TRBJ2-7; D perhaps matches TRBD2 (6 bases). The CDR3 totals 15 residues. Germline V gene sequence: CDR1 SGDLS, CDR2 YYNGEE. V lost 0 bases and J 4 bases, leaving 14 bases between the germline ends. The CDR3 nucleotides are TGTGCCAGCAGCGTAGTGATACCTGGGAGGTACGAGCAGTACTTC. As protein: CASSVVIPGRYEQYF.

This chain uses TRBV7-9 with TRBJ2-7, with TRBD2 as a possible D gene (6 bases). Trimming removed 1 base at V and 10 bases at J, with 11 bases between. Germline V gene sequence: CDR1 SEHNR, CDR2 FQNEAQ (reference sequence). The CDR3 is 12 amino acids. CDR3 DNA: TGTGCCAGCAGCTTAGAGGAGGGGATTCAGTACTTC. Translated: CASSLEEGIQYF.

The genes are TRBV20-1 and TRBJ1-4, with D tentatively TRBD1 (5 bases). Per the germline V gene, CDR1 is DFQATT and CDR2 is SNEGSKA (reference sequence). Trimming shortened V by 0 bases and J by 6 bases, and 14 bases separated the two germline ends. The CDR3 sequence is 15 residues long. CDR3 sequence reads: CSARELAQGDEKLFF. DNA of the CDR3: TGCAGTGCTAGAGAATTGGCCCAGGGTGATGAAAAACTGTTTTTT.

This clonotype turned up a few times. At one of its ends the junction is not consistent with the germline gene, which may arise from a read error. This rearrangement joins TRBV12-3 or TRBV12-4 to TRBJ2-7; TRBD1 matches 7 bases. The CDR3 loop spans 13 amino acids. DNA for the CDR3: TGTGCCAGCAGTTTAGGGACTCGAGGGGGCGCGAACTTC. It yields the protein CASSLGTRGGANF.

This clonotype was observed a handful of times. The genes are TRBV6-1 and TRBJ1-1; 10 positions agree with TRBD1. Per germline, CDR1 MNHNS and CDR2 SASEGT. V lost 2 bases to trimming and J lost 6 bases; unmatched junction nucleotides: 6. This CDR3 region has 15 residues. CDR3 amino acids: CASSEFRTGGSEAFF. The CDR3 nucleotides are TGTGCCAGCAGTGAATTTAGGACAGGGGGGTCTGAAGCTTTCTTT.

J is TRBJ1-4 and V is TRBV6-2 or TRBV6-3; TRBD1 agrees at 8 bases. This CDR3 is built from 14 residues. V dropped 7 bases and J dropped 8; count of bases not matched to a gene: 9. In germline, CDR1 is MNHEY, CDR2 SVGEGT. The CDR3, as DNA: TGTGCCAGCACCACCGGGGGACAGGAGGAAAAACTGTTTTTT. The encoded protein is CASTTGGQEEKLFF.

This clonotype was counted ten times or more. The rearrangement joins TRBV4-1 to TRBJ2-3; tentatively, D is TRBD1 (5 bases). Trimming took off 0 bases at V and 0 bases at J, with 10 bases between the two ends. CDR3 length equals 16 residues. Germline CDR1 reads MGHRA; CDR2 reads YSYEKL. In DNA, the CDR3 is TGCGCCAGCAGCCAAGACGTAGGGGCTAGCACAGATACGCAGTATTTT. Translation gives CASSQDVGASTDTQYF.

This chain connects TRBV9 to TRBJ2-3; D not certain. In germline, CDR1 is SGDLS, CDR2 YYNGEE. Deletions cut 4 bases from V and 6 bases from J, with 12 bases between. The CDR3 runs to 13 residues. The CDR3 sequence: CASSFRPMDTQYF. As DNA, the CDR3 is TGTGCCAGCAGCTTCCGACCGATGGATACGCAGTATTTT. Drawing the rest from reference TRBV9 and TRBJ2-3, the complete variable domain is DSGVTQTPKHLITATGQRVTLRCSPRSGDLSVYWYQQSLDQGLQFLIQYYNGEERAKGNILERFSAQQFPDLHSELNLSSLELGDSALYFCASSFRPMDTQYFGPGTRLTVL.

The chain has TRBV3-1 and TRBJ1-1; D is ambiguous. The germline V and J ends were trimmed by 1 base and 0 bases, with 9 bases remaining between them. The germline V gene encodes CDR1 LGHDT and CDR2 YNNKEL (reference sequence). The CDR3 has 15 amino acids. The CDR3 nucleotides read TGTGCCAGCAGCCAAGGGCCGGGGATGAACACTGAAGCTTTCTTT. The encoded protein is CASSQGPGMNTEAFF.

This clonotype has more than one count but fewer than ten. The genes are TRBV5-1 and TRBJ1-3; perhaps TRBD1 as D (5 bases). V was shortened by 0 bases and J by 2 bases, with 12 bases between the two germline ends. The CDR3 has 16 residues. CDR1 and CDR2 from the germline V gene are SGHRS and YFSETQ. The DNA of the CDR3 is TGCGCCAGCAGCTTGGAGGGACCCAGGACTGGAAACACCATATATTTT. This translates into CASSLEGPRTGNTIYF.